This T cell receptor beta chain was sequenced for a study of Ad26.COV2.S vaccination and SARS-CoV-2 variants. General study findings and limits: A substantial breadth of spike-specific CD8+ and CD4+ T cell responses after vaccination has been reported. Participants in the vaccine arm had higher spike-specific TCR breadth; placebo recipients had lower. Comparable non-spike TCR breadth was observed in vaccine and placebo recipients.

In the case of this clone: Its specificity is unknown.

Sequencing was performed with immunoSEQ multiplex PCR; in TCRdb, only in-frame clones are kept and a portion is missing. This repertoire shows over 130,000 clones, about nine tenths found once; its top ten account for 5%. The CDR3 runs 14 residues. V was clipped by 2 bases and J by 11 bases; unmatched bases: 9. Germline V CDR1 and CDR2: LGHDT, YNNKEL (reference sequence). The TCR was taken from a human donor who had recovered from COVID-19. The sequences come from peripheral blood, collected after recovery from COVID-19. The gene calls are TRBV3-1 (or the pseudogene TRBV3-2) and TRBJ1-3; 7 bases agree with TRBD1. The CDR3 bases are TGTGCCAGCAGCCAACTCACAGGGGAAGACCCCATATATTTT. Its translation is CASSQLTGEDPIYF.